Below, 15 T cell receptor beta chains from the same sample are listed, as sequenced in a study of T-cell reconstitution after alpha-beta-depleted transplantation in children. The authors prepared the TCRbeta library with unique molecular identifiers. TCRdb used MiXCR to reprocess the PCR reads, holding one entry per CDR3 protein. Of roughly 500,000 distinct CDR3 sequences in the sample, about a sixth were seen once. The specimen was PBMCs from the stem cell graft donor, collected from the stem cell graft. These receptors all stem from a human donor who donated a stem cell graft to a child with acute lymphoblastic leukemia.

The V and J genes are TRBV10-3 and TRBJ2-7; 8 bases fit TRBD2. J lost 2 bases, V lost 4 bases, and 10 bases had no gene match. This CDR3 has 16 residues. CDR1 and CDR2 from the germline V gene are ENHRY and SYGVKD. CDR3 sequence (DNA): TGTGCCATCAGTGCCACAGCGGGAGATTGGACCTACGAGCAGTACTTC. It encodes CAISATAGDWTYEQYF.

This clonotype has just a few counts. V gene TRBV20-1 combines with J gene TRBJ1-2, with 7 bases that match TRBD1. The CDR3 covers 13 residues. CDR1 is DFQATT, CDR2 SNEGSKA, per germline (reference sequence). The ends lost 3 bases at V and 3 bases at J; junction bases unmatched: 4. The CDR3 reads CSASRDSYYGYTF. The CDR3 DNA sequence: TGCAGTGCTAGCCGGGACAGTTACTATGGCTACACCTTC.

The genes are TRBV4-2 and TRBJ2-1; 7 bases are a match to TRBD2. V lost 0 bases and J lost 5; bases outside the gene matches: 13. Per the germline V gene, CDR1 is LGHNA and CDR2 is YNFKEQ. The length of the CDR3 is 18 residues. CDR3 region: CASSQEVGWLAEDNEQFF. The DNA of the CDR3 is TGTGCCAGCAGCCAAGAGGTGGGGTGGCTAGCGGAGGACAATGAGCAGTTCTTC.

The chain has TRBV29-1 and TRBJ2-7; 9 nucleotides agree with TRBD1. Germline assignment: CDR1 SQVTM and CDR2 ANQGSEA. The CDR3 sequence is 13 residues long. Germline trimming cut 7 bases from V and 4 bases from J; bases unmatched to any gene: 8. CDR3 DNA sequence: TGCAGCGCCGTCGGGACAGGGTTGTACGAGCAGTACTTC. Translated: CSAVGTGLYEQYF.

The sample holds a few counts of this clonotype. This chain links TRBV5-1 with TRBJ2-7; TRBD2 might be the D (5 bases). Germline loops: CDR1 SGHRS, CDR2 YFSETQ. Trimming took 2 bases from V and 3 from J, leaving 9 bases between them. CDR3 length: 13 residues. The CDR3 sequence: CASSLDYLYEQYF. CDR3 DNA: TGCGCCAGCAGCTTAGACTACCTCTACGAGCAGTACTTC. The full variable domain, its missing parts supplied by reference TRBV5-1 and TRBJ2-7, is KAGVTQTPRYLIKTRGQQVTLSCSPISGHRSVSWYQQTPGQGLQFLFEYFSETQRNKGNFPGRFSGRQFSNSRSEMNVSTLELGDSALYLCASSLDYLYEQYFGPGTRLTVT.

The chain recombines TRBV2 with TRBJ1-1; TRBD1 is a possible D gene (5 bases). V shed 6 bases and J shed 1 base, with 24 bases lying between them. The V gene's germline CDR1 is SNHLY and CDR2 FYNNEI. The CDR3 is 18 amino acids. CDR3 nucleotides: TGTGCCAGCAGGACCCCAGGGAGCCGCGGCCGGGGGAACACTGAAGCTTTCTTT. Protein product: CASRTPGSRGRGNTEAFF.

This rearrangement joins TRBV9 to TRBJ2-3; either TRBD1 or TRBD2 may fit D (7 bases each). V gave up 3 bases and J gave up 0 bases, with 23 bases separating them. This CDR3 has 19 amino acids. Germline V lookup: CDR1 SGDLS, CDR2 YYNGEE. In DNA form, the CDR3 reads TGTGCCAGCAGCGGACAGCGGGACAGCCCCTCCTTCAGCACAGATACGCAGTATTTT. Translated: CASSGQRDSPSFSTDTQYF.

This clonotype was seen ten or more times. The V and J genes are TRBV5-1 and TRBJ1-1, with D hard to call. The CDR3 is 14 amino acids. The germline gives CDR1 SGHRS, CDR2 YFSETQ. V was cut by 0 bases and J by 1 base, with 7 bases left in between. Here the CDR3 reads CASSLGHSNTEAFF. Here the CDR3 DNA reads TGCGCCAGCAGCTTGGGACACTCGAACACTGAAGCTTTCTTT.

The rearrangement links TRBV29-1 to TRBJ2-7; 9 nucleotides agree with TRBD1. The germline V gene has CDR1 SQVTM and CDR2 ANQGSEA. V lost 5 bases and J lost 7; bases outside the gene matches: 6. The CDR3 length is 12 residues. This chain's CDR3 is CSVLKTGGEQYF. In nucleotides, the CDR3 is TGCAGCGTTCTCAAGACAGGGGGTGAGCAGTACTTC.

V gene TRBV27 combines with J gene TRBJ2-7, with 7 bases identical to TRBD1. The CDR3 covers 13 residues. The junction had 3 bases not matched to a gene; V was cut back by 4 bases and J by 3 bases. Germline-derived CDR1 and CDR2 are MNHEY and SMNVEV (reference sequence). The CDR3 spells CASSWGQNYEQYF. The CDR3 nucleotides are TGTGCCAGCAGTTGGGGACAGAACTACGAGCAGTACTTC.

This chain links TRBV13 with TRBJ2-5, with TRBD2 matching 13 bases. The V and J ends lost 5 bases and 2 bases, in that order; junction bases with no gene match: 8. CDR3 size: 17 residues. Germline V gives CDR1 PRHDT, CDR2 FYEKMQ (reference sequence). Here the CDR3 DNA reads TGTGCCAGCAGCCCGACGTGGACTAGCGGGGGACAAGAGACCCAGTACTTC. Protein: CASSPTWTSGGQETQYF.

The chain uses TRBV7-2 and TRBJ1-1; 10 nucleotides agree with TRBD1. Trimming removed 2 bases from V and 7 bases from J; junction bases left unmatched: 7. The CDR3 has 15 residues. Looked up from germline, CDR1 is SGHTA and CDR2 is FQGNSA. As DNA, the CDR3 is TGTGCCAGCAGCTTACGACAGGGGGCGTACCATGAAGCTTTCTTT. This codes for CASSLRQGAYHEAFF. The whole variable domain, remainder taken from reference TRBV7-2 and TRBJ1-1, is GAGVSQSPSNKVTEKGKDVELRCDPISGHTALYWYRQSLGQGLEFLIYFQGNSAPDKSGLPSDRFSAERTGGSVSTLTIQRTQQEDSAVYLCASSLRQGAYHEAFFGQGTRLTVV.

The chain has TRBV20-1 and TRBJ1-2, with D unclear. This CDR3 is 12 amino acids long. Trimming shortened V by 0 bases and J by 8 bases, and 10 bases separated the two germline ends. Germline CDR1 and CDR2: DFQATT and SNEGSKA (reference sequence). CDR3 DNA: TGCAGTGCTAGAGATCCAGTCCAGGGCTACACCTTC. This codes for CSARDPVQGYTF.

Only a few counts were recorded for this clonotype. The rearrangement uses TRBV20-1 and TRBJ2-7; either TRBD1 or TRBD2 may supply D (6 bases each). The CDR3 has 13 amino acids. V shed 6 bases and J shed 0 bases, with 12 bases lying between them. CDR1 is DFQATT, CDR2 SNEGSKA, per germline (reference sequence). CDR3 residues: CSAKGGSSYEQYF. CDR3 DNA: TGCAGTGCCAAAGGGGGGAGCTCCTACGAGCAGTACTTC.

This clonotype was seen repeatedly, ten times or more. The chain joins TRBV20-1 to TRBJ1-6, with D perhaps TRBD1 (5 bases). Trimming cost V 3 bases and J 5 bases, with 11 bases left between them. The CDR3 extends over 14 amino acids. Germline CDR1 and CDR2: DFQATT and SNEGSKA (reference sequence). CDR3 coding DNA: TGCAGTGCTAGTACGGGGCCCGATAATTCACCCCTCCACTTT. This gives the protein CSASTGPDNSPLHF.